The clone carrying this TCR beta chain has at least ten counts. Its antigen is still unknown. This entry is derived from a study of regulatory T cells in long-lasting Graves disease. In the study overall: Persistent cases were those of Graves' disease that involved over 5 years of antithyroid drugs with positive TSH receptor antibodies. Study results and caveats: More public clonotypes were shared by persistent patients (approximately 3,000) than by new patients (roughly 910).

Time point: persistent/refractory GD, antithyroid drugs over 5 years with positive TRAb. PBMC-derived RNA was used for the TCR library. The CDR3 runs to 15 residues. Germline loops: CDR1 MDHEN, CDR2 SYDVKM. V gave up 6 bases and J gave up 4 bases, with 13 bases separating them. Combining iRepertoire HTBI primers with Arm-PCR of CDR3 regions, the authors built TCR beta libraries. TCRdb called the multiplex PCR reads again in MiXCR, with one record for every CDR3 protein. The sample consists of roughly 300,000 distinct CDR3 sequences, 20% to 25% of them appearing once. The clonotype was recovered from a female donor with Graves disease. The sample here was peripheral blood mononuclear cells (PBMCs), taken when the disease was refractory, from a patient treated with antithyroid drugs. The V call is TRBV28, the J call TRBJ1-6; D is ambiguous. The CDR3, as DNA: TGTGCCAGCAGCCGACCCCCAGGATATAATTCACCCCTCCACTTT. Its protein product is CASSRPPGYNSPLHF.